These T cell receptor beta chains were read from a single sample in a study of blood T cell repertoires in COVID-19. Clones were sequenced by immunoSEQ multiplex PCR, and TCRdb holds only the in-frame ones, with some missing. Of 200,000 or so clones in the sample, around 84% were seen once. The sequenced material came from peripheral blood. The receptors were gathered from an older woman who had recovered from COVID-19. CDR3s include the opening cysteine and the closing phenylalanine or tryptophan. The D gene is left open where the match is weak. For some rows the clone size is stated as once, few or many, or as a class when expanded; others skip it.

D: TRBD1
J: TRBJ1-1
V: TRBV7-3
size: .
CDR3: CASSATGGAEAFF
DNA: TGTGCCAGCAGCGCAACAGGGGGGGCTGAAGCTTTCTTT

D: TRBD1
J: TRBJ1-5
V: TRBV6-5
size: .
CDR3: CASRRTGYSNQPQHF
DNA: TGTGCCAGCAGAAGGACAGGTTATAGCAATCAGCCCCAGCATTTT

D: .
J: TRBJ1-5
V: TRBV5-1
size: .
CDR3: CASSLDLGDQPQHF
DNA: TGCGCCAGCAGCTTGGATCTAGGGGATCAGCCCCAGCATTTT

D: TRBD1
J: TRBJ2-1
V: TRBV4-3
size: .
CDR3: CASSPGTGGYNEQFF
DNA: TGCGCCAGCAGCCCCGGGACAGGGGGGTACAATGAGCAGTTCTTC

D: TRBD2
J: TRBJ2-2
V: TRBV6-5
size: .
CDR3: CASNRGVGGELFF
DNA: TGTGCCAGCAACCGGGGGGTCGGCGGGGAGCTGTTTTTT

D: .
J: TRBJ1-2
V: TRBV6-2/TRBV6-3
size: .
CDR3: CASSYSLVITNYGYTF
DNA: TGTGCCAGCAGTTACTCTCTCGTTATTACTAACTATGGCTACACCTTC

D: .
J: TRBJ1-2
V: TRBV13
size: .
CDR3: CASRRRSRVYGYTF
DNA: TGTGCCAGCCGAAGGAGGTCCCGAGTCTATGGCTACACCTTC

D: TRBD1
J: TRBJ2-3
V: TRBV3-1/TRBV3-2
size: few
CDR3: CASSLGQVDTQYF
DNA: TGTGCCAGCAGCCTCGGACAGGTAGATACGCAGTATTTT

D: TRBD1
J: TRBJ1-2
V: TRBV5-1
size: .
CDR3: CASSLGTASGYTF
DNA: TGCGCCAGCAGCCTCGGGACAGCTAGTGGCTACACCTTC

D: TRBD1
J: TRBJ1-1
V: TRBV9
size: .
CDR3: CASSASGTANTEAFF
DNA: TGTGCCAGCAGCGCTTCCGGGACAGCGAACACTGAAGCTTTCTTT

D: TRBD1
J: TRBJ1-2
V: TRBV7-6
size: .
CDR3: CASRDRGQDGYTF
DNA: TGTGCCAGCAGGGACAGGGGACAGGACGGCTACACCTTC

D: .
J: TRBJ2-7
V: TRBV7-4
size: .
CDR3: CASSLGRGQGGEQYF
DNA: TGTGCCAGCAGCTTAGGACGGGGCCAGGGAGGCGAGCAGTACTTC

D: TRBD2
J: TRBJ2-2
V: TRBV7-2
size: once
CDR3: CASSMGLAGVGELFF
DNA: TGTGCCAGCAGCATGGGACTAGCGGGGGTCGGGGAGCTGTTTTTT

D: TRBD1
J: TRBJ1-1
V: TRBV3-1/TRBV3-2
size: few
CDR3: CASSPDRVMNTEAFF
DNA: TGTGCCAGCAGCCCGGACAGGGTCATGAACACTGAAGCTTTCTTT

D: .
J: TRBJ2-7
V: TRBV27
size: .
CDR3: CASSLDGTYEQYF
DNA: TGTGCCAGCAGTTTAGACGGGACCTACGAGCAGTACTTC

D: .
J: TRBJ2-5
V: TRBV2
size: .
CDR3: CASLGGETQYF
DNA: TGTGCCTCCTTGGGGGGAGAGACCCAGTACTTC

D: TRBD1
J: TRBJ1-2
V: TRBV9
size: .
CDR3: CASSAWLGGELYGYTF
DNA: TGTGCCAGCAGCGCATGGTTAGGGGGCGAACTCTATGGCTACACCTTC

D: TRBD1
J: TRBJ2-3
V: TRBV2
size: once
CDR3: CASGGQGDTQYF
DNA: TGTGCCAGCGGGGGACAGGGCGATACGCAGTATTTT

D: .
J: TRBJ1-2
V: TRBV19
size: .
CDR3: CASSMGLKGYTF
DNA: TGTGCCAGTAGTATGGGGCTCAAAGGCTACACCTTC

D: TRBD2
J: TRBJ2-7
V: TRBV9
size: .
CDR3: CASSAASGTYEQYF
DNA: TGTGCCAGCAGCGCGGCTAGCGGCACCTACGAGCAGTACTTC

D: .
J: TRBJ2-3
V: TRBV19
size: .
CDR3: CASSIKGTSTDTQYF
DNA: TGTGCCAGTAGTATAAAGGGGACTAGCACAGATACGCAGTATTTT

D: .
J: TRBJ2-2
V: TRBV2
size: .
CDR3: CASRGDSGELFF
DNA: TGTGCCAGCAGAGGGGACTCCGGGGAGCTGTTTTTT

D: TRBD1
J: TRBJ1-2
V: TRBV7-3
size: few
CDR3: CASSLTGAGGGYGYTF
DNA: TGTGCCAGCAGCTTAACAGGGGCAGGGGGCGGCTATGGCTACACCTTC

D: .
J: TRBJ1-5
V: TRBV10-3
size: .
CDR3: CAISESEDQPQHF
DNA: TGTGCCATCAGTGAGTCAGAGGATCAGCCCCAGCATTTT

D: .
J: TRBJ1-4
V: TRBV12-5
size: .
CDR3: CASGLGRSNEKLFF
DNA: TGTGCTAGTGGTCTAGGTAGGAGTAATGAAAAACTGTTTTTT

D: TRBD1
J: TRBJ1-2
V: TRBV3-1/TRBV3-2
size: .
CDR3: CASSQGDRVLANYGYTF
DNA: TGTGCCAGCAGCCAGGGGGACAGAGTTTTAGCTAACTATGGCTACACCTTC

D: .
J: TRBJ2-1
V: TRBV5-5
size: .
CDR3: CASSLIYEQFF
DNA: TGTGCCAGCAGCTTGATATATGAGCAGTTCTTC

D: .
J: TRBJ2-5
V: TRBV7-3
size: .
CDR3: CASSLSGNQETQYF
DNA: TGTGCCAGCAGCCTTAGCGGTAACCAAGAGACCCAGTACTTC

D: .
J: TRBJ2-7
V: TRBV5-5
size: .
CDR3: CASSRGATSYEQYF
DNA: TGTGCCAGCAGCCGTGGAGCCACCTCCTACGAGCAGTACTTC

D: .
J: TRBJ2-2
V: TRBV27
size: .
CDR3: CASRLQYNTGELFF
DNA: TGTGCCAGCAGGTTACAGTACAACACCGGGGAGCTGTTTTTT

D: TRBD1
J: TRBJ2-7
V: TRBV7-9
size: few
CDR3: CASSLGQGMGEQYF
DNA: TGTGCCAGCAGCTTAGGACAGGGAATGGGGGAGCAGTACTTC

D: .
J: TRBJ2-2
V: TRBV6-5
size: .
CDR3: CATTSTGELFF
DNA: TGTGCCACTACTAGTACCGGGGAGCTGTTTTTT

D: .
J: TRBJ1-6
V: TRBV5-1
size: few
CDR3: CASSSISSYNSPLHF
DNA: TGCGCCAGCAGCTCCATCAGTTCCTATAATTCACCCCTCCACTTT

D: .
J: TRBJ2-1
V: TRBV5-4
size: .
CDR3: CASSLPPGLLYNEQFF
DNA: TGTGCCAGCAGCCTCCCCCCGGGACTGCTCTACAATGAGCAGTTCTTC

D: TRBD1
J: TRBJ2-3
V: TRBV11-2
size: .
CDR3: CATSMGQVPPDTQYF
DNA: TGTGCCACGTCCATGGGACAGGTACCCCCAGATACGCAGTATTTT

D: .
J: TRBJ1-2
V: TRBV5-1
size: .
CDR3: CASSPFTGRGNTNYGYTF
DNA: TGCGCCAGCAGCCCCTTTACGGGACGGGGGAACACAAACTATGGCTACACCTTC

D: .
J: TRBJ1-1
V: TRBV11-1
size: .
CDR3: CASSLRGGTYGTEAFF
DNA: TGTGCCAGCAGCTTGCGCGGGGGCACGTACGGCACTGAAGCTTTCTTT

D: TRBD1
J: TRBJ1-4
V: TRBV2
size: .
CDR3: CASRSQGGVGEKLFF
DNA: TGTGCCAGCAGATCCCAGGGGGGAGTGGGTGAAAAACTGTTTTTT